This passage covers 32 T cell receptor beta chains from one sample sequenced in a study of response to subunit inactivated influenza vaccine. TCRdb re-derived calls from the RT-PCR reads in MiXCR, one entry per CDR3 protein. The table lists some 160,000 distinct CDR3 sequences, approximately 10% of them singletons. Specimen: non-naive T cells sorted from PBMCs, collected roughly 45 days after vaccination. The receptors were sampled from a man aged 50 to 60 who received an inactivated influenza vaccine.

The CDR3 bases are TGTGCCAGCAGCCTATCTTCTAGCGGGACTCCCTGCGAGCAGTACTTC. This sequence encodes CASSLSSSGTPCEQYF. The rearrangement uses TRBV6-1 and TRBJ2-7, with 9 bases identical to TRBD2. The CDR3 has 16 residues. CDR1 and CDR2 from the germline V gene are MNHNS and SASEGT. V dropped 6 bases and J dropped 6; count of bases not matched to a gene: 15.

This clonotype has ten or more counts. The chain employs TRBV11-2 and TRBJ1-4; D remains unclear. The germline gives CDR1 SGHAT, CDR2 FQNNGV. The CDR3 sequence is 17 residues long. V lost 1 base and J lost 6, with 18 bases in between. The CDR3 sequence is CASSLAFTRDIDEKLFF. The CDR3 DNA is TGTGCCAGCAGCTTAGCATTTACCCGCGACATCGATGAAAAACTGTTTTTT.

This clonotype was detected a few times. The chain has TRBV18 and TRBJ2-5; possible D gene TRBD1, 6 bases. Deletions cut 4 bases from V and 5 bases from J, with 17 bases between. The CDR3 is 15 amino acids. In germline, CDR1 is KGHSH, CDR2 LQKENI. This CDR3 is CASSQSRGGGETQYF. DNA for the CDR3: TGTGCCAGCTCACAATCCAGGGGCGGCGGGGAGACCCAGTACTTC. The variable domain in full, with the rest retrieved from reference TRBV18 and TRBJ2-5, is NAGVMQNPRHLVRRRGQEARLRCSPMKGHSHVYWYRQLPEEGLKFMVYLQKENIIDESGMPKERFSAEFPKEGPSILRIQQVVRGDSAAYFCASSQSRGGGETQYFGPGTRLLVL.

Many counts were recorded for this clonotype. The chain has TRBV20-1 and TRBJ2-3; 10 bases are shared with TRBD2. Germline CDR1 and CDR2: DFQATT and SNEGSKA (reference sequence). The CDR3 contains 14 residues. With V trimmed by 6 bases and J by 3 bases, 6 bases remained unmatched. CDR3 sequence: CSATSGVWTDTQYF. CDR3 nucleotides: TGCAGTGCCACTAGCGGGGTGTGGACAGATACGCAGTATTTT.

The chain joins TRBV20-1 to TRBJ1-2; D possibly corresponds to TRBD1 (5 bases). Deletions cut 4 bases from V and 5 bases from J, with 8 bases between. From germline, CDR1 is DFQATT and CDR2 SNEGSKA (reference sequence). The length of the CDR3 is 11 residues. CDR3 in amino acids: CSAKQGYGYTF. The CDR3, as DNA: TGCAGTGCTAAGCAGGGATATGGCTACACCTTC.

This clonotype has only a few counts. This sequence joins TRBV7-2 and TRBJ2-2; TRBD2 matches 11 bases. The V and J ends lost 5 bases and 6 bases, in that order; junction bases with no gene match: 8. Germline V lookup: CDR1 SGHTA, CDR2 FQGNSA. There are 16 residues in the CDR3. DNA of the CDR3: TGTGCCAGCAGCCCGAGGACTAGCGGGTATGCCGGGGAGCTGTTTTTT. Translation gives CASSPRTSGYAGELFF.

The genes are TRBV4-2 and TRBJ2-2; D might be TRBD1 (6 bases). CDR3 length: 13 amino acids. Germline-derived CDR1 and CDR2 are LGHNA and YNFKEQ. The V gene lost 10 bases and the J gene lost 0 bases, with 9 bases spanning the gap. The CDR3 protein is CATRTANTGELFF. As DNA, the CDR3 is TGTGCCACTAGGACAGCGAACACCGGGGAGCTGTTTTTT.

This clonotype was recorded at least ten times. The V call is TRBV12-3 or TRBV12-4, the J call TRBJ2-7; the match to TRBD2 covers 11 bases. Losses at the gene ends were 2 bases for V and 5 bases for J; bases not matched to a gene: 11. The CDR3 is 17 residues long. The CDR3 nucleotides are TGTGCCAGCAGTTTATTTCGCCCCGGGACTAGCGGCCACGAGCAGTACTTC. It specifies CASSLFRPGTSGHEQYF.

This clonotype has at least ten counts. This chain uses TRBV20-1 with TRBJ1-1, with D possibly matching TRBD1 (5 bases). Germline V CDR1 and CDR2: DFQATT, SNEGSKA (reference sequence). V was trimmed by 1 base and J by 0 bases, leaving 12 bases between them. This CDR3 is 15 amino acids long. The CDR3 spells CSARGRQNMNTEAFF. DNA of the CDR3: TGCAGTGCTAGAGGAAGACAGAACATGAACACTGAAGCTTTCTTT.

This clonotype was found many times. The rearrangement joins TRBV29-1 to TRBJ2-3, with D possibly matching TRBD2 (6 bases). From germline, CDR1 is SQVTM and CDR2 ANQGSEA. CDR3 length: 16 residues. V gave up 6 bases and J gave up 3 bases, with 22 bases separating them. The CDR3 coding sequence is TGCAGCGTGGGAGGAGGCTCGAACCTTGGGACAGATACGCAGTATTTT. Its translation: CSVGGGSNLGTDTQYF.

This clonotype was counted many times. The rearrangement joins TRBV9 to TRBJ1-1, with no clear D. This CDR3 is built from 14 residues. Trimming shortened V by 1 base and J by 6 bases, and 13 bases separated the two germline ends. CDR1 SGDLS and CDR2 YYNGEE come from the germline V gene. The CDR3 DNA is TGTGCCAGCAGCGTACAGCCTGCGGGGTCTGAAGCTTTCTTT. This gives the protein CASSVQPAGSEAFF.

This sequence joins TRBV5-6 and TRBJ1-4; 7 bases are a match to TRBD1. This CDR3 region has 13 residues. Germline V gene sequence: CDR1 SGHDT, CDR2 YYEEEE. With V trimmed by 4 bases and J by 8 bases, 5 bases remained unmatched. Here the CDR3 DNA reads TGTGCCAGCAGCCTAGGGACAGCCGAAAAACTGTTTTTT. Its protein is CASSLGTAEKLFF.

This clonotype showed up many times. The chain employs TRBV18 and TRBJ2-1; no reliable D call. CDR3 length equals 13 residues. V gave up 0 bases and J gave up 4 bases, with 4 bases separating them. Per germline, CDR1 KGHSH and CDR2 LQKENI. The CDR3 protein is CASSPPGYNEQFF. The CDR3 nucleotides read TGTGCCAGCTCACCACCGGGTTACAATGAGCAGTTCTTC.

This rearrangement joins TRBV7-9 to TRBJ2-2; D is perhaps TRBD1 (6 bases). Trimming shortened V by 5 bases and J by 0 bases, and 10 bases separated the two germline ends. Germline CDR1 SEHNR, CDR2 FQNEAQ (reference sequence). The CDR3 extends over 15 amino acids. CDR3 region: CASSIGQSNTGELFF. DNA of the CDR3: TGTGCCAGCAGCATCGGACAGTCGAACACCGGGGAGCTGTTTTTT.

This clonotype was counted a few times. The rearrangement uses TRBV24-1 and TRBJ2-1; D unclear. The CDR3 contains 13 residues. V lost 1 base and J 5 bases, leaving 5 bases between the germline ends. Per the germline V gene, CDR1 is KGHDR and CDR2 is SFDVKD. In nucleotides, the CDR3 is TGTGCCACCAGTGATTTCTATAACAATGAGCAGTTCTTC. Its translation: CATSDFYNNEQFF.

The sample holds many counts of this clonotype. V is TRBV6-5 and J is TRBJ2-7; 9 bases map to TRBD2. Germline lookup yields CDR1 MNHEY and CDR2 SVGAGI. The junction had 6 bases not matched to a gene; V was cut back by 6 bases and J by 0 bases. This CDR3 region has 15 residues. In DNA, the CDR3 is TGTGCCAGCAGCCAGACTAGCGGAAGCTCCTACGAGCAGTACTTC. It specifies CASSQTSGSSYEQYF.

The chain joins TRBV4-3 to TRBJ1-5; D gene uncertain. The CDR3 covers 15 residues. Germline values: CDR1 LGHNA, CDR2 YSLEER. V was shortened by 0 bases and J by 1 base, with 7 bases between the two germline ends. In DNA form, the CDR3 reads TGCGCCAGCAGCCAAGAGTTATTAAGCAATCAGCCCCAGCATTTT. Amino acid sequence: CASSQELLSNQPQHF.

The chain uses TRBV7-9 and TRBJ1-3; maybe TRBD1 (5 bases). Trimming removed 5 bases from V and 0 bases from J, with 14 bases in between. From germline, CDR1 is SEHNR and CDR2 FQNEAQ (reference sequence). This CDR3 region has 16 residues. The CDR3 here is CASSNPPGPSGNTIYF. The CDR3 bases are TGTGCCAGCAGCAACCCCCCAGGGCCCTCTGGAAACACCATATATTTT.

This clonotype was observed a few times. V is TRBV6-2 or TRBV6-3 and J is TRBJ2-7, with 9 bases matching TRBD1. This CDR3 has 15 residues. With 6 bases clipped from V and 3 bases from J, the junction kept 9 bases outside the gene matches. The germline V gene has CDR1 MNHEY and CDR2 SVGEGT. Written as DNA, the CDR3 is TGTGCCAGCAGCCGGGACAGGGACCCAGTCTACGAGCAGTACTTC. Protein product: CASSRDRDPVYEQYF.

This clonotype was detected only a few times. V is TRBV7-2 and J is TRBJ1-1; a possible D gene is TRBD1 (5 bases). Trimming stripped 4 bases from V and 0 bases from J, with 18 bases between. Germline CDR1 and CDR2: SGHTA and FQGNSA. The CDR3 extends over 17 amino acids. The chain's CDR3 is CASSSPVGDPMNTEAFF. The CDR3 DNA reads TGTGCCAGCAGCTCCCCAGTTGGGGACCCTATGAACACTGAAGCTTTCTTT.

This clonotype was found a few times. This rearrangement joins TRBV28 to TRBJ1-4, with 10 positions matching TRBD1. Germline CDR1 reads MDHEN; CDR2 reads SYDVKM. CDR3 length: 16 residues. The trim removed 4 bases at V and 8 bases at J, leaving 10 bases unmatched. The CDR3 is CASSSRQGAWGEKLFF. The DNA for the CDR3 is TGTGCCAGCAGTTCCCGACAGGGGGCATGGGGCGAAAAACTGTTTTTT.

The gene calls are TRBV6-2 or TRBV6-3 and TRBJ2-7; 8 nucleotides align to TRBD1. The CDR3 consists of 15 residues. The V and J ends lost 4 bases and 2 bases, in that order; junction bases with no gene match: 7. The germline CDR1 and CDR2 sequences are MNHEY and SVGEGT. CDR3 coding DNA: TGTGCCAGCAGTTCCCGGGACAGGCCCCCCTACGAGCAGTACTTC. Its protein product is CASSSRDRPPYEQYF.

This clonotype was observed at least ten times. The chain uses TRBV7-7 and TRBJ2-2, with no clear D. Deletions cut 5 bases from V and 5 bases from J, with 9 bases between. The length of the CDR3 is 13 residues. Germline V gene lookup returns CDR1 SSHAT and CDR2 FNYEAQ (reference sequence). Here the CDR3 DNA reads TGTGCCAGCAGCCCCCAGTGGACCGGGGAGCTGTTTTTT. This gives the protein CASSPQWTGELFF.

The chain employs TRBV5-1 and TRBJ2-2; D unclear. V was cut by 0 bases and J by 0 bases, with 6 bases left in between. Germline V lookup: CDR1 SGHRS, CDR2 YFSETQ. The CDR3 extends over 15 amino acids. CDR3 sequence reads: CASSLGGSNTGELFF. The CDR3 region has the DNA TGCGCCAGCAGCTTGGGGGGATCGAACACCGGGGAGCTGTTTTTT.

V and J are TRBV3-1 and TRBJ2-3; D possibly uses TRBD1 or TRBD2 (5 bases each). CDR1 LGHDT and CDR2 YNNKEL come from the germline V gene (reference sequence). Trimming shortened V by 4 bases and J by 6 bases, and 8 bases separated the two germline ends. The CDR3 contains 12 residues. CDR3: CASSRGLDTQYF. The CDR3 DNA sequence: TGTGCCAGCAGCCGGGGGTTGGATACGCAGTATTTT.

Many counts were recorded for this clonotype. J is TRBJ2-3 and V is TRBV20-1; D is unresolved. Trimming stripped 2 bases from V and 0 bases from J, with 6 bases between. Looked up from germline, CDR1 is DFQATT and CDR2 is SNEGSKA (reference sequence). The CDR3 is 13 amino acids. The CDR3: CSARIPSTDTQYF. The CDR3, as DNA: TGCAGTGCTAGAATTCCTAGCACAGATACGCAGTATTTT.

This clonotype came up many times. The rearrangement uses TRBV2 and TRBJ2-5; 8 bases agree with TRBD2. Germline CDR1 and CDR2: SNHLY and FYNNEI. CDR3 length equals 16 residues. Trimming cost V 4 bases and J 1 base; bases outside gene matches: 8. CDR3 amino acids: CASSGTSGLTQETQYF. The CDR3 nucleotides are TGTGCCAGCAGTGGTACTAGCGGACTAACCCAAGAGACCCAGTACTTC.

The chain links TRBV2 to TRBJ2-7, with 10 bases aligning to TRBD1. This CDR3 region has 15 residues. The V segment lost 5 bases and the J segment 3 bases; nucleotides outside the gene matches: 7. The germline gives CDR1 SNHLY, CDR2 FYNNEI. The CDR3 is CASSRRRTGGYEQYF. The CDR3 DNA is TGTGCCAGCAGTAGACGTCGGACAGGGGGCTACGAGCAGTACTTC.

A few counts support this clonotype. The chain is built from TRBV20-1 and TRBJ2-5, with 9 bases matching TRBD1. CDR1 and CDR2 (germline): DFQATT, SNEGSKA (reference sequence). The junction had 3 bases not matched to a gene; V was cut back by 5 bases and J by 5 bases. The CDR3 is made up of 12 amino acids. The CDR3 sequence: CSAPGQGETQYF. The CDR3 coding sequence is TGCAGTGCTCCCGGACAGGGGGAGACCCAGTACTTC.

This clonotype was counted only a few times. The chain carries TRBV19 and TRBJ1-2; D might be TRBD1 (5 bases). The CDR3 is made up of 13 amino acids. The germline V gene has CDR1 LNHDA and CDR2 SQIVND (reference sequence). The V and J ends lost 6 bases and 7 bases respectively, with 15 bases between them. DNA for the CDR3: TGTGCCAGTAGCCCGGGACCCCGACGTGGCTACACCTTC. Translated, it gives CASSPGPRRGYTF.

This clonotype turned up a few times. The chain joins TRBV20-1 to TRBJ1-4; D is uncertain. The length of the CDR3 is 14 residues. V was shortened by 3 bases and J by 0 bases, with 8 bases between the two germline ends. The germline V gene has CDR1 DFQATT and CDR2 SNEGSKA (reference sequence). The CDR3 region is CSARAQATNEKLFF. In DNA, the CDR3 is TGCAGTGCTAGGGCCCAAGCAACTAATGAAAAACTGTTTTTT.

The chain links TRBV5-6 to TRBJ1-2; D gene ambiguous. Germline V gene sequence: CDR1 SGHDT, CDR2 YYEEEE. Trimming removed 6 bases from V and 3 bases from J, with 15 bases in between. CDR3 length equals 14 residues. CDR3 nucleotide sequence: TGTGCCAGCACCCTTGGGCCCGCCTACTATGGCTACACCTTC. The encoded protein is CASTLGPAYYGYTF.